This T cell receptor beta chain was profiled in a study of shared clonotypes between healthy human individuals. Libraries were prepared by immunoSEQ multiplex PCR; TCRdb keeps only in-frame clonotypes and omits some of them. The sample gives 950,000 to 1,300,000 clones, about 74% of which show up once; about 1.5% is in the top ten. As to this clone: This sample includes further DNA sequences coding for the same CDR3.

Germline CDR1 and CDR2: GTSNPN and SVGIG (reference sequence). V lost 0 bases and J lost 4, with 9 bases in between. This CDR3 contains 13 residues. This TCR was recovered from a man between 18 and 29 years old in good health. The sequenced sample was memory CD4+ T cells sorted from blood. Documented subset: CD45RA-negative fraction. The chain carries TRBV30 and TRBJ2-5; D call uncertain. This CDR3 reads CAWSVKGGETQYF. The DNA for the CDR3 is TGTGCCTGGAGTGTAAAGGGTGGAGAGACCCAGTACTTC.